This entry lists 30 T cell receptor beta chains sequenced from one sample in a study of CD8 T cells in Susac syndrome. Reverse transcription used roughly 0.5 to 1 ug RNA and random hexamers. One entry per CDR3 protein, called by TCRdb with MiXCR from the immunoSEQ multiplex PCR reads. The sample contains roughly 150,000 distinct CDR3 sequences, approximately 93% of which appear only once. Sequenced material: CD8+ T cells from PBMCs. The receptor source for this set is a human donor with multiple sclerosis.

The chain has TRBV3-1 and TRBJ2-7, with D perhaps being TRBD1 or TRBD2 (5 bases each). Trimming took off 4 bases at V and 6 bases at J, with 13 bases between the two ends. CDR3 length equals 13 residues. From germline, CDR1 is LGHDT and CDR2 YNNKEL (reference sequence). CDR3 protein: CASSPGKGTEQYF. The CDR3 DNA follows: TGTGCCAGCAGCCCCGGAAAGGGGACCGAGCAGTACTTC.

The V and J genes are TRBV20-1 and TRBJ2-1; no firm D call. The CDR3 has 10 amino acids. The germline V gene encodes CDR1 DFQATT and CDR2 SNEGSKA (reference sequence). The germline V and J ends were trimmed by 4 bases and 9 bases, with 7 bases remaining between them. The chain's CDR3 is CSAIDREQFF. The CDR3 DNA reads as TGCAGTGCTATTGACCGTGAGCAGTTCTTC.

V and J are TRBV7-9 and TRBJ1-1, with TRBD1 as a possible D gene (5 bases). Germline lookup yields CDR1 SEHNR and CDR2 FQNEAQ (reference sequence). V was shortened by 0 bases and J by 2 bases, with 16 bases between the two germline ends. The CDR3 runs 17 residues. CDR3 sequence (DNA): TGTGCCAGCAGCTTAGCGAGGGGCACAGGCTTAAACACTGAAGCTTTCTTT. Translating it yields CASSLARGTGLNTEAFF.

The gene calls are TRBV30 and TRBJ1-1, with D possibly TRBD1 on 5 matching bases. Deletions cut 0 bases from V and 0 bases from J, with 8 bases between. The CDR3 is 14 residues long. Germline assignment: CDR1 GTSNPN and CDR2 SVGIG (reference sequence). The DNA of the CDR3 is TGTGCCTGGAGTGTATCGACAGTGAACACTGAAGCTTTCTTT. Translated: CAWSVSTVNTEAFF.

The gene calls are TRBV14 and TRBJ2-1, with a tentative D call TRBD2 (6 bases). The CDR3 is made up of 16 amino acids. V was cut by 3 bases and J by 6 bases, with 18 bases left in between. The germline CDR1 and CDR2 sequences are SGHDN and FVKESK. CDR3 nucleotides: TGTGCCAGCAGCCATCCGGGACTGCGATCCCTCAATGAGCAGTTCTTC. This encodes CASSHPGLRSLNEQFF.

V and J are TRBV15 and TRBJ2-7; tentative D call: TRBD2 (5 bases). V was cut by 3 bases and J by 2 bases, with 20 bases left in between. Germline V gene lookup returns CDR1 LNHNV and CDR2 YYDKDF (reference sequence). This CDR3 comprises 17 residues. The CDR3 loop is CATSSPPTSEEAYEQYF. The CDR3, as DNA: TGTGCCACCAGCAGTCCCCCGACCAGCGAGGAGGCCTACGAGCAGTACTTC.

This sequence joins TRBV20-1 and TRBJ2-1; D may be TRBD1 (6 bases). The germline V and J ends were trimmed by 6 bases and 2 bases, with 17 bases remaining between them. CDR1 is DFQATT, CDR2 SNEGSKA, per germline (reference sequence). This CDR3 spans 15 amino acids. CDR3: CSALKLGAPYNEQFF. CDR3 sequence (DNA): TGCAGTGCCCTCAAGTTGGGGGCCCCCTACAATGAGCAGTTCTTC.

The chain employs TRBV20-1 and TRBJ1-3; TRBD1 matches at 8 bases. V lost 6 bases, J lost 4 bases, and 8 bases stayed unmatched. CDR1 is DFQATT, CDR2 SNEGSKA, per germline (reference sequence). The CDR3 is made up of 14 amino acids. The CDR3 DNA reads TGCAGTGCGCCAGGACAGGGCCAGGGAAACACCATATATTTT. Its protein product is CSAPGQGQGNTIYF.

The chain has TRBV28 and TRBJ2-7; D is undetermined. V lost 1 base and J 0 bases, leaving 7 bases between the germline ends. CDR1 is MDHEN and CDR2 is SYDVKM in the germline V gene. The CDR3 runs to 14 residues. The CDR3: CASSLLPDSYEQYF. CDR3 DNA sequence: TGTGCCAGCAGTTTATTGCCAGACTCCTACGAGCAGTACTTC.

The chain links TRBV6-2 or TRBV6-3 to TRBJ2-1; either TRBD1 or TRBD2 may fit D (5 bases each). Germline V gene sequence: CDR1 MNHEY, CDR2 SVGEGT. CDR3 length: 13 residues. V gave up 0 bases and J gave up 10 bases, with 10 bases separating them. The CDR3 DNA sequence: TGTGCCAGCAGTTACTCGCTAGGGACCGAGCAGTTCTTC. Translating it yields CASSYSLGTEQFF.

This chain links TRBV23-1 with TRBJ1-6; no clear D. TRBV23-1 is placed among ORFs of uncertain function. The CDR3 spans 12 residues. Trimming cost V 0 bases and J 10 bases, with 4 bases left between them. The CDR3 region has the DNA TGCGCCAGCAGTCAATCGCACTCACCCCTCCACTTT. Translating it yields CASSQSHSPLHF.

The chain uses TRBV20-1 and TRBJ2-7; D unclear. The V and J ends lost 1 base and 2 bases respectively, with 21 bases between them. The length of the CDR3 is 17 residues. CDR1 and CDR2 (germline): DFQATT, SNEGSKA (reference sequence). Here the CDR3 DNA reads TGCAGTGCTAGAGCTGGACCGAAAAGGAGCGAAACCTACGAGCAGTACTTC. It translates to CSARAGPKRSETYEQYF.

V is TRBV20-1 and J is TRBJ1-2; TRBD1 is a possible D gene (6 bases). This CDR3 spans 11 amino acids. The ends were cut back, 5 bases at V and 3 bases at J, with 7 bases in the middle. Germline values: CDR1 DFQATT, CDR2 SNEGSKA (reference sequence). CDR3 in DNA: TGCAGTGCTCGGACAGACTATGGCTACACCTTC. Translated: CSARTDYGYTF.

The chain is built from TRBV24-1 and TRBJ2-1; D gene unclear. With 1 base removed from V and 8 bases from J, the gap between germline ends came to 2 bases. CDR3 size: 11 residues. Germline V gene lookup returns CDR1 KGHDR and CDR2 SFDVKD. The chain's CDR3 is CATSDFYEQFF. The CDR3 DNA is TGTGCCACCAGTGATTTTTATGAGCAGTTCTTC.

This clonotype was detected only once. The V call is TRBV15, the J call TRBJ2-1; 7 bases fit TRBD1. The trim removed 6 bases at V and 0 bases at J, leaving 5 bases unmatched. CDR1 and CDR2 (germline): LNHNV, YYDKDF (reference sequence). There are 15 residues in the CDR3. CDR3 in DNA: TGTGCCACCAGTTCGGACAGGAGCTCCTACAATGAGCAGTTCTTC. This codes for CATSSDRSSYNEQFF.

The chain joins TRBV5-1 to TRBJ2-1, with D unresolved. CDR1 is SGHRS, CDR2 YFSETQ, per germline. CDR3 length: 12 residues. V gave up 4 bases and J gave up 8 bases, with 10 bases separating them. In DNA, the CDR3 is TGCGCCAGCAGCCCCTTTGAAGATGAGCAGTTCTTC. Translation gives CASSPFEDEQFF.

V and J are TRBV12-3 or TRBV12-4 and TRBJ2-7; D perhaps matches TRBD1 (5 bases). Trimming removed 10 bases at V and 0 bases at J, with 13 bases between. This CDR3 has 13 amino acids. The CDR3 loop is CATRERSSYEQYF. In DNA form, the CDR3 reads TGTGCCACCAGGGAACGGAGCTCCTACGAGCAGTACTTC.

The gene calls are TRBV30 and TRBJ1-1; D unresolved. There are 13 residues in the CDR3. Trimming took off 0 bases at V and 4 bases at J, with 9 bases between the two ends. The germline V gene has CDR1 GTSNPN and CDR2 SVGIG (reference sequence). CDR3 in DNA: TGTGCCTGGAGTGTATTCGAGGCCACTGAAGCTTTCTTT. Residues: CAWSVFEATEAFF.

The chain employs TRBV12-3 or TRBV12-4 and TRBJ2-6, with 8 nucleotides matching TRBD1. This CDR3 contains 18 residues. Trimming cost V 7 bases and J 0 bases; bases outside gene matches: 11. DNA for the CDR3: TGTGCCAGCATCTTTAGGCAGGGGGCTCACTCTGGGGCCAACGTCCTGACTTTC. Translating gives CASIFRQGAHSGANVLTF.

This clonotype appeared a single time. V is TRBV7-2 and J is TRBJ2-7, with D unclear. V lost 1 base to trimming and J lost 4 bases, with 8 bases between them. CDR3 size: 13 residues. CDR1 and CDR2 from the germline V gene are SGHTA and FQGNSA. In nucleotides, the CDR3 is TGTGCCAGCAGCTTAGACGGCCGTTACGAGCAGTACTTC. Protein: CASSLDGRYEQYF.

The rearrangement joins TRBV12-3 or TRBV12-4 to TRBJ2-4; 7 bases fit TRBD2. This CDR3 has 13 residues. V lost 1 base to trimming and J lost 6 bases; unmatched junction nucleotides: 0. The CDR3 region has the DNA TGTGCCAGCAGTTTAGGGGGGGGAAACATTCAGTACTTC. It encodes CASSLGGGNIQYF.

V usage is TRBV20-1 and J usage is TRBJ2-7; D may match TRBD1 or TRBD2 (6 bases each). The CDR3 consists of 13 residues. The V end lost 6 bases, the J end lost 6 bases, and 18 bases lay between the germline ends. Germline-derived CDR1 and CDR2 are DFQATT and SNEGSKA (reference sequence). The CDR3 coding sequence is TGCAGTGCCCGAGGGGGGAGTCTGCGCGAGCAGTACTTC. Translated: CSARGGSLREQYF.

The rearrangement joins TRBV12-3 or TRBV12-4 to TRBJ2-5; D is ambiguous. The CDR3 consists of 12 residues. Trimming pared 3 bases from V and 5 bases from J, leaving 7 bases between. The CDR3 reads CASSFGGETQYF. In DNA form, the CDR3 reads TGTGCCAGCAGTTTCGGTGGGGAGACCCAGTACTTC.

This chain connects TRBV30 to TRBJ2-3; TRBD1 agrees at 8 bases. The CDR3 has 16 amino acids. Germline V gene data show CDR1 as GTSNPN and CDR2 as SVGIG (reference sequence). J gave up 4 bases and V 1 base, and 10 bases lay outside the gene matches. Written as DNA, the CDR3 is TGTGCCTGGAGTGGCGTTGGGACAGGCTGGTCAGATACGCAGTATTTT. Translation: CAWSGVGTGWSDTQYF.

The count of this clonotype is one. The chain joins TRBV28 to TRBJ2-3, with 9 bases aligning to TRBD2. Germline V gene data show CDR1 as MDHEN and CDR2 as SYDVKM. The CDR3 has 15 amino acids. J was trimmed by 4 bases and V by 3 bases; bases with no gene match: 5. The CDR3 sequence: CASSLDLAGPDTQYF. CDR3 sequence (DNA): TGTGCCAGCAGTTTGGACCTAGCGGGGCCAGATACGCAGTATTTT.

This chain uses TRBV27 with TRBJ2-7, with D uncertain. The CDR3 has 14 amino acids. V was cut by 0 bases and J by 4 bases, with 10 bases left in between. Germline V gene sequence: CDR1 MNHEY, CDR2 SMNVEV (reference sequence). This CDR3 is CASSLSGRRYEQYF. The CDR3, as DNA: TGTGCCAGCAGTTTATCGGGCAGGCGGTACGAGCAGTACTTC.

The genes are TRBV7-8 and TRBJ1-2; D ambiguous. Germline loops: CDR1 SGHVS, CDR2 FQNEAQ. The germline V and J ends were trimmed by 7 bases and 3 bases, with 18 bases remaining between them. The CDR3 covers 15 residues. CDR3 nucleotides: TGTGCCAGCAACCGGGAGGCACAGTCTGACTATGGCTACACCTTC. Amino acids: CASNREAQSDYGYTF.

V usage is TRBV13 and J usage is TRBJ2-5; 8 bases fit TRBD2. The germline CDR1 and CDR2 sequences are PRHDT and FYEKMQ (reference sequence). The CDR3 runs 14 residues. The junction had 5 bases not matched to a gene; V was cut back by 5 bases and J by 3 bases. The CDR3 here is CASSRSGGKETQYF. CDR3 nucleotide sequence: TGTGCCAGCAGCCGGTCGGGAGGGAAAGAGACCCAGTACTTC.

The rearrangement uses TRBV12-5 and TRBJ2-3, with D unclear. Trimming pared 1 base from V and 6 bases from J, leaving 2 bases between. This CDR3 has 11 residues. Germline assignment: CDR1 LGHNT and CDR2 FRNRAP. DNA of the CDR3: TGTGCTAGTGGTTTGGGCGATACGCAGTATTTT. Amino acid sequence: CASGLGDTQYF.

The chain employs TRBV27 and TRBJ2-7, with D perhaps TRBD2 (7 bases). The germline gives CDR1 MNHEY, CDR2 SMNVEV (reference sequence). V dropped 6 bases and J dropped 4 bases, with 19 bases sitting between them. This CDR3 has 15 amino acids. In DNA, the CDR3 is TGTGCCAGCAGCTATCGAGGGGGAGGGGCGTACGAGCAGTACTTC. Amino acids: CASSYRGGGAYEQYF.